This entry lists 4 T cell receptor beta chains sequenced from one sample in a study of CD8+ T cells in alopecia areata. cDNA prepared by RNA extraction and subsequent reverse transcription served as the template for sequencing. The protocol was immunoSEQ multiplex PCR, while the TCRdb copy is restricted to in-frame clones and leaves out a portion. The table shows about 100,000 clones, with around 60% occurring only once. Documented treatment: oral pan-JAK inhibitor, 5-10 mg twice daily. Here the sequenced sample was CD8+ T cells sorted from blood, taken around week 55, from a patient treated with tofacitinib. All receptors come from a human donor with alopecia areata.

This clone showed up just a few times. The chain carries TRBV12-5 and TRBJ1-3, with D unclear. CDR1 is LGHNT, CDR2 FRNRAP, per germline. The ends were cut back, 2 bases at V and 0 bases at J, with 8 bases in the middle. This CDR3 comprises 15 residues. DNA of the CDR3: TGTGCTAGTGGTTTGCTACAATACTCTGGAAACACCATATATTTT. This translates into CASGLLQYSGNTIYF. Together with reference TRBV12-5 and TRBJ1-3, the CDR3 gives the full variable domain: DARVTQTPRHKVTEMGQEVTMRCQPILGHNTVFWYRQTMMQGLELLAYFRNRAPLDDSGMPKDRFSAEMPDATLATLKIQPSEPRDSAVYFCASGLLQYSGNTIYFGEGSWLTVV.

This clone was counted a few times. CDR3 region: CATSGDRVSTDTQYF. CDR3 nucleotide sequence: TGTGCCACCAGCGGGGATAGGGTTAGCACAGATACGCAGTATTTT. The chain recombines TRBV15 with TRBJ2-3, with D hard to call. The CDR3 runs 15 residues. Germline CDR1 reads LNHNV; CDR2 reads YYDKDF (reference sequence). The V and J ends lost 5 bases and 0 bases respectively, with 12 bases between them.

This clone was observed a handful of times. The chain employs TRBV7-2 and TRBJ1-2, with a possible D match to TRBD1 (5 bases). Germline assignment: CDR1 SGHTA and CDR2 FQGNSA. V was cut by 5 bases and J by 4 bases, with 11 bases left in between. The CDR3 runs 13 residues. CDR3 nucleotide sequence: TGTGCCAGCAGCCATGGGACGGGCTATGGCTACACCTTC. It specifies CASSHGTGYGYTF.

This clone was observed once. The chain carries TRBV6-6 and TRBJ1-1; D is unresolved. V was pared by 0 bases and J by 10 bases, with 15 bases between. This CDR3 comprises 14 residues. Germline-derived CDR1 and CDR2 are MNHNY and SVGAGI (reference sequence). The CDR3 loop reads CASSYSNSPPGAFF. CDR3 nucleotides: TGTGCCAGCAGTTACTCGAATTCTCCTCCAGGAGCTTTCTTT.